A selection of T cell receptor beta chains follows, all from one sample in a study of chronic HIV infection and antiretroviral therapy. TCRdb redid the calling of the 5' RACE reads with MiXCR, one entry per CDR3 protein. The sample holds around 31,000 distinct CDR3 sequences; 8% to 10% are singletons and the top ten take under 3%. The sample consisted of peripheral blood. These receptors originate from an adult who had HIV and had not received antiretroviral therapy, or was an uninfected healthy control (not recorded which). Each CDR3 is given without its conserved first and last residue.

>TRBV14
ASKRGGTNNEQF
>TRBV29-1
SAEGDRGSYNEQF
>TRBV29-1
SVTSYTDTQY
>TRBV6-4
ASSESWLGEQY
>TRBV7-8
ASSVTSGFHNEQF
>TRBV29-1
SVLGGVSGNTIY
>TRBV28
ASSTRRGTGSNTEAF
>TRBV12-3/TRBV12-4
ASSLGTLPLTQY
>TRBV5-6
ASSLQGQGEQY
>TRBV7-6
ASSLVGQGTDTQY
>TRBV27
ASSSLQGKNTEAF
>TRBV6-4
ASSDSGDNQPQH
>TRBV20-1
SASRGQWERNQPQH
>TRBV12-3/TRBV12-4
ASSLLGISGANVLT
>TRBV28
ASRGPSEKLF
>TRBV15
ATSSIETGVDTEAF
>TRBV29-1
SARQVLNTEAF
>TRBV11-2
ASSPGGGDYGYT
>TRBV10-3
AISDTGSHEQY
>TRBV27
ASSFMGFTDTQY
>TRBV6-2/TRBV6-3
ASSHGTGSTDTQY
>TRBV28
ASSLGSGNTIY
>TRBV7-9
ASSLIGERSPLH
>TRBV29-1
SVEGVTSGDYEQY
>TRBV29-1
SVGQGQETQY
>TRBV20-1
SARPGQGNYEQY
>TRBV21-1
ASSKPAEQY
>TRBV29-1
SVDTGATF
>TRBV4-3
ASRPSTLTGELF
>TRBV7-9
ASSFQGTEAF
>TRBV27
ASSEGTSYNEQF
>TRBV29-1
SVSRTEAF
>TRBV20-1
SARGGKAGGFSSYEQY
>TRBV6-2/TRBV6-3
ASRRPYNEQF
>TRBV20-1
SAPPLGGAAYNEQF
>TRBV4-3
ASSQGGGGLSNTGELF
>TRBV3-1
ASKNTGELF
>TRBV9
ASSLAGPNEKLF
>TRBV4-1
ASSQDRAGNGKLF
>TRBV11-2
ASSLEPRQDGYT
>TRBV29-1
SGTGLHTDTQY
>TRBV6-2/TRBV6-3
ASIPISGRSFYEQY
>TRBV7-2
ASSLLQETQY
>TRBV2
ASRLTSGDPTDTQY
>TRBV29-1
SVELIDTQY
>TRBV7-8
ASSPHPYYGYT
>TRBV28
ASRKGSGANVLT
>TRBV20-1
SARSFSDQPQH
>TRBV4-3
ASSQGPGRSGTEAF
>TRBV12-5
ASGFAGGASGYT
>TRBV4-1
ASREQGEVSNQPQH
>TRBV27
ASRGDPTTDTQY
>TRBV7-2
ASSSRDRDYNEQF